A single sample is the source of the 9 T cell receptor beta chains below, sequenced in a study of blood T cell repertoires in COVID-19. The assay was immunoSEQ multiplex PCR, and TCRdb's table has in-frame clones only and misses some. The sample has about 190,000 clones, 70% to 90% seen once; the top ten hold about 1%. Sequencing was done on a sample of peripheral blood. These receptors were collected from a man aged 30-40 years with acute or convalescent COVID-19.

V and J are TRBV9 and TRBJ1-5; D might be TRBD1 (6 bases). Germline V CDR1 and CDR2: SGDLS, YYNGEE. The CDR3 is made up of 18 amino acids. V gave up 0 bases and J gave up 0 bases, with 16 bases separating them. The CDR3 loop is CASSVVRAGDYSNQPQHF. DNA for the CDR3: TGTGCCAGCAGCGTAGTAAGGGCAGGGGACTATAGCAATCAGCCCCAGCATTTT.

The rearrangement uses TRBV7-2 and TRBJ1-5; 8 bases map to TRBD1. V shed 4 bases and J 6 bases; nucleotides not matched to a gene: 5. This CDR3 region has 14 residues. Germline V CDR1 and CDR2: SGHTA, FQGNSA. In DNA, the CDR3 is TGTGCCAGCAGCTCCGGACAGGGCAGTCAGCCCCAGCATTTT. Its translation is CASSSGQGSQPQHF.

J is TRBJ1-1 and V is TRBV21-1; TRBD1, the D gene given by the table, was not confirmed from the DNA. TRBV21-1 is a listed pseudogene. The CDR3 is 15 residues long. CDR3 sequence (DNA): TGTGCCACCCAAGGGGGCGAAGATATGAACACTGAAGCTTTCTTT. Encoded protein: CATQGGEDMNTEAFF.

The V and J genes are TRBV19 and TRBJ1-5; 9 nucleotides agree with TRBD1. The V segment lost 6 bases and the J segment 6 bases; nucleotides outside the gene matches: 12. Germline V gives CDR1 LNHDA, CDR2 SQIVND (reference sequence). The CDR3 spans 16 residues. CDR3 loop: CASSPLGQGEIQPQHF. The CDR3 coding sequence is TGTGCCAGTAGCCCATTGGGACAGGGAGAAATTCAGCCCCAGCATTTT.

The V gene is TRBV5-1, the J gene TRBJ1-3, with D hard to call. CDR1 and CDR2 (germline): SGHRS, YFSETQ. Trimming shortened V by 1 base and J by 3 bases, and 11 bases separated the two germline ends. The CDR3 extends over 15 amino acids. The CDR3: CASSLLSGNGNTIYF. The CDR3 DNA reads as TGCGCCAGCAGCTTGCTTTCGGGAAATGGAAACACCATATATTTT.

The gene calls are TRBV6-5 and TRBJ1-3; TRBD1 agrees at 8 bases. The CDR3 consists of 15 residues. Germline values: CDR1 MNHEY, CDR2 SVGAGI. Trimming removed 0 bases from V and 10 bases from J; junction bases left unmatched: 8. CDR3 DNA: TGTGCCAGCAGTTACTCGAAATTAACAGGGGGAACCATATATTTT. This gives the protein CASSYSKLTGGTIYF.

Written as DNA, the CDR3 is TGTGCCAGCAGTTTATGGGGACACCGATTTAACTATGGCTACACCTTC. It is translated as CASSLWGHRFNYGYTF. The rearrangement uses TRBV27 and TRBJ1-2; TRBD1 might be the D (6 bases). Germline V lookup: CDR1 MNHEY, CDR2 SMNVEV (reference sequence). With 1 base removed from V and 1 base from J, the gap between germline ends came to 13 bases. The CDR3 has 16 residues.

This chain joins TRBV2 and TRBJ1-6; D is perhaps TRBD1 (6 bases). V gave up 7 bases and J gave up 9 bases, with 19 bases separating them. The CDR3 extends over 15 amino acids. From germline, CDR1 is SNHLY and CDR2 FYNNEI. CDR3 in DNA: TGTGCCAGCACCACCCACAGGGTGAGGCGTTCACCCCTCCACTTT. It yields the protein CASTTHRVRRSPLHF. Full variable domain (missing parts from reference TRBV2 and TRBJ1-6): EPEVTQTPSHQVTQMGQEVILRCVPISNHLYFYWYRQILGQKVEFLVSFYNNEISEKSEIFDDQFSVERPDGSNFTLKIRSTKLEDSAMYFCASTTHRVRRSPLHFGNGTRLTVT.

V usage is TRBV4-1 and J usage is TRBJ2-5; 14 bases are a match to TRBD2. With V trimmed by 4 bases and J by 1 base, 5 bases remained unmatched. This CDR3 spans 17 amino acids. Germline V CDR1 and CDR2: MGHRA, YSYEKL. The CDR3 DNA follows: TGCGCCAGCAGCCTTAGGACTAGCGGGGGGACCCAAGAGACCCAGTACTTC. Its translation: CASSLRTSGGTQETQYF.